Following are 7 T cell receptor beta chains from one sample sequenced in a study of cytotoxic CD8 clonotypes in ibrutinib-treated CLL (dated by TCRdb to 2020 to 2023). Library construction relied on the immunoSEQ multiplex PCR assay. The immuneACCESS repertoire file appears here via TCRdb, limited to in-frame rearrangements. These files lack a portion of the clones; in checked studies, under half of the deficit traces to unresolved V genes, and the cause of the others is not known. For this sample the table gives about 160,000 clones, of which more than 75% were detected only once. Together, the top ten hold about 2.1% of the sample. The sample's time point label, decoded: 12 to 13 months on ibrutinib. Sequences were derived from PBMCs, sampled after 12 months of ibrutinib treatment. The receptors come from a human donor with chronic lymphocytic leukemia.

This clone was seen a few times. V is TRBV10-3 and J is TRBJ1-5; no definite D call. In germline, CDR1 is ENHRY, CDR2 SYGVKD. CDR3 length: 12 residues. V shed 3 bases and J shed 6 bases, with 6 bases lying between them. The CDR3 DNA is TGTGCCATCAGTGAAGTCGGTCAGCCCCAGCATTTT. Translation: CAISEVGQPQHF.

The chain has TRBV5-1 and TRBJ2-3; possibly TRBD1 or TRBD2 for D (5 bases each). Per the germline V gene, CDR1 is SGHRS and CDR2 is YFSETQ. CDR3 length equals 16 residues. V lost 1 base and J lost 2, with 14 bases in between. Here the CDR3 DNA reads TGCGCCAGCAGCTTGTGGGGGTCTCAAGACACAGATACGCAGTATTTT. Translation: CASSLWGSQDTDTQYF. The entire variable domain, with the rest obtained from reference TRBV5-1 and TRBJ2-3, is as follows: KAGVTQTPRYLIKTRGQQVTLSCSPISGHRSVSWYQQTPGQGLQFLFEYFSETQRNKGNFPGRFSGRQFSNSRSEMNVSTLELGDSALYLCASSLWGSQDTDTQYFGPGTRLTVL.

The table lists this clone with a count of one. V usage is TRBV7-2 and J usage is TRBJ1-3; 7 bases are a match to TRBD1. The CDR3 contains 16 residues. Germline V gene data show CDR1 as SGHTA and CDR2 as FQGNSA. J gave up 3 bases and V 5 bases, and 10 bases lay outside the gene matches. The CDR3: CASSPRQGHSGNTIYF. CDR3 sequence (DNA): TGTGCCAGCAGCCCTCGACAGGGACATAGTGGAAACACCATATATTTT.

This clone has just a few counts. CDR3 coding DNA: TGTGCCAGCTCACCATCTATAGCGGGAGTCACAGATACGCAGTATTTT. This sequence encodes CASSPSIAGVTDTQYF. V and J are TRBV18 and TRBJ2-3, with 9 bases fitting TRBD2. Germline V gene data show CDR1 as KGHSH and CDR2 as LQKENI. With 2 bases clipped from V and 2 bases from J, the junction kept 5 bases outside the gene matches. This CDR3 has 16 amino acids.

The CDR3 coding sequence is TGTGCCTGGTCGACAGCTGTCGGGTCCCAGTCTAACCCCAAGGGCGATTCACCCCTCCACTTT. This translates into CAWSTAVGSQSNPKGDSPLHF. This sequence joins TRBV30 and TRBJ1-6; a possible D gene is TRBD1 (5 bases). Trimming took 5 bases from V and 8 from J, leaving 37 bases between them. The CDR3 spans 21 residues. Germline CDR1 is GTSNPN and CDR2 is SVGIG (reference sequence).

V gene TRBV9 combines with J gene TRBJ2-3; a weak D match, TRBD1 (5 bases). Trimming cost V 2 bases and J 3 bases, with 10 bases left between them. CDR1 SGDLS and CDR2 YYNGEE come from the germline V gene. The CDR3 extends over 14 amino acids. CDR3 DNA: TGTGCCAGCAGCGTGCAGGGTGATACAGATACGCAGTATTTT. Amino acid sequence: CASSVQGDTDTQYF.

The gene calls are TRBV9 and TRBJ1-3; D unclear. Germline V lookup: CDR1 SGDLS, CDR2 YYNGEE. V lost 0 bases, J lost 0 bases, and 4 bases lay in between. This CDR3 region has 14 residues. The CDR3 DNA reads TGTGCCAGCAGCGTAGGGAGCTCTGGAAACACCATATATTTT. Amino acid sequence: CASSVGSSGNTIYF.